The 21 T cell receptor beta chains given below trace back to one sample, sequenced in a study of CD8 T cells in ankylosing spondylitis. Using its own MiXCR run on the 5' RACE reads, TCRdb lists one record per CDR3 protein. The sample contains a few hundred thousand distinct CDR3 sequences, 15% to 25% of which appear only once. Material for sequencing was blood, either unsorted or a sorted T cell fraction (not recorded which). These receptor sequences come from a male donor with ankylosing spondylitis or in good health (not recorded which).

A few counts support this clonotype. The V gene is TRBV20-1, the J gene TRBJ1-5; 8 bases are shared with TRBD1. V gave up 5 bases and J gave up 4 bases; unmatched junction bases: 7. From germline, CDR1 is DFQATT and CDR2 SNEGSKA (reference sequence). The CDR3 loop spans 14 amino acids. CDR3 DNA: TGCAGTGCTGGAGCGGACAGGGCAAATCAGCCCCAGCATTTT. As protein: CSAGADRANQPQHF.

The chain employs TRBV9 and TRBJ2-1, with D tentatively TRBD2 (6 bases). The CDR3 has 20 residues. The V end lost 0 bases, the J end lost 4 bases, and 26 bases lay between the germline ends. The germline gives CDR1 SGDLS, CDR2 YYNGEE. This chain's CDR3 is CASSVDGADRGGVEYNEQFF. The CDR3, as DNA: TGTGCCAGCAGCGTAGATGGAGCGGATCGCGGCGGGGTAGAGTACAATGAGCAGTTCTTC.

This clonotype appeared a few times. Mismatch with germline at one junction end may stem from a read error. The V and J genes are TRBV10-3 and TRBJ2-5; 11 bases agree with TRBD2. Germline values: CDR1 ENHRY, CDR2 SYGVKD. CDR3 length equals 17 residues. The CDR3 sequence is CAISESSSGGAGETQHF. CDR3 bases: TGTGCCATCAGTGAGTCGAGTAGCGGGGGGGCCGGAGAGACCCAGCACTTC.

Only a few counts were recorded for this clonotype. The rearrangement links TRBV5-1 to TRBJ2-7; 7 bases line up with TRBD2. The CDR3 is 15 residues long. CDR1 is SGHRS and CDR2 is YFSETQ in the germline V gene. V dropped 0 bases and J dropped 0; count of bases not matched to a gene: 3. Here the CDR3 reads CASSLGLADSYEQYV. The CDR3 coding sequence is TGCGCCAGCAGCTTGGGGCTAGCGGACTCCTACGAGCAGTACGTC.

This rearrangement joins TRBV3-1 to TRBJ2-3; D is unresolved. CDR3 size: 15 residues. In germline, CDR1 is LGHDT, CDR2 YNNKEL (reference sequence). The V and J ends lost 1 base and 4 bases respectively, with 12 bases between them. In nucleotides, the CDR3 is TGTGCCAGCAGCCAAGCCGACTTTTCCGCAGATACGCAGTATTTT. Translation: CASSQADFSADTQYF.

The CDR3 DNA reads as TGTGCCAGTAGTATGACGGGAATGATCAATGAGCAGTTCTTC. It yields the protein CASSMTGMINEQFF. This chain uses TRBV19 with TRBJ2-1, with D possibly being TRBD2 (5 bases). V lost 3 bases and J lost 6, with 12 bases in between. The CDR3 is 14 residues long. Per germline, CDR1 LNHDA and CDR2 SQIVND (reference sequence).

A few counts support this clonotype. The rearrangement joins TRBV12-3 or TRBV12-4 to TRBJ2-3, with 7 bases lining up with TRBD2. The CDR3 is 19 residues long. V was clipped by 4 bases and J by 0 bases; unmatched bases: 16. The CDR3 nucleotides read TGTGCCAGCAGTTACCCGACCGTACCCGGGAGGAGCAGCACAGATACGCAGTATTTT. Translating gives CASSYPTVPGRSSTDTQYF.

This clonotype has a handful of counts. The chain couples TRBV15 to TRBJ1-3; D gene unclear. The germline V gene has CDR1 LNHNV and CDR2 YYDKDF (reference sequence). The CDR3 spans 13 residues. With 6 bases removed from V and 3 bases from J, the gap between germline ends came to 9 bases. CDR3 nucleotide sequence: TGTGCCACCAGAGCGGGAGGTGGAAACACCATATATTTT. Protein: CATRAGGGNTIYF.

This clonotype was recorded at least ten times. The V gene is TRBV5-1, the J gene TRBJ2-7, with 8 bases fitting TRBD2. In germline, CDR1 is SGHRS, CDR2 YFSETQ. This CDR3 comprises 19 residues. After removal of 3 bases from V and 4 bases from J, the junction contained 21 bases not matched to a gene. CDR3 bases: TGCGCCAGCAGCTCCCACCGGGGGCTAGCGGGCGGAATGGTTTACGAGCAGTACGTC. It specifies CASSSHRGLAGGMVYEQYV.

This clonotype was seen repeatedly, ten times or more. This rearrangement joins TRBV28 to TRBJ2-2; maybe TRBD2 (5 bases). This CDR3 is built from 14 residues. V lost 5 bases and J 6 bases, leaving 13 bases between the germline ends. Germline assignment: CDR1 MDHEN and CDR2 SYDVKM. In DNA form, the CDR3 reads TGTGCCAGCAGTACTTCCGGGAAGCCCGGGGAGCTGTTTTTT. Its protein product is CASSTSGKPGELFF.

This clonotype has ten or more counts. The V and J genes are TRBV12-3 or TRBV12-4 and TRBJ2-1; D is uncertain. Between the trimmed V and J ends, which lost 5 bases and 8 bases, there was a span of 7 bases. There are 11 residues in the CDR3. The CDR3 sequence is CASSDYDEQFF. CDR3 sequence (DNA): TGTGCCAGCAGTGATTACGATGAGCAGTTCTTC.

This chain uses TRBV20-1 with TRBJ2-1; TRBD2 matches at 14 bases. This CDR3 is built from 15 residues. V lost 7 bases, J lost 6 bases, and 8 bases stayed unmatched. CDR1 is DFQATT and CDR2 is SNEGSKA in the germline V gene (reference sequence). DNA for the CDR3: TGCAGTGTTTACAAGGGACTAGCGGGAGCCAATGAGCAGTTCTTC. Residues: CSVYKGLAGANEQFF.

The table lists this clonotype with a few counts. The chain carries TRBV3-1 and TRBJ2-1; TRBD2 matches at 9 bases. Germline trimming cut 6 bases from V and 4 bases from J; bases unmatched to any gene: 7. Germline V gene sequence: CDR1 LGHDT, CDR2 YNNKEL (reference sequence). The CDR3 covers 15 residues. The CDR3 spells CASRVAGAPYNEQFF. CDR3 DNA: TGTGCCAGCAGGGTAGCGGGGGCCCCTTACAATGAGCAGTTCTTC.

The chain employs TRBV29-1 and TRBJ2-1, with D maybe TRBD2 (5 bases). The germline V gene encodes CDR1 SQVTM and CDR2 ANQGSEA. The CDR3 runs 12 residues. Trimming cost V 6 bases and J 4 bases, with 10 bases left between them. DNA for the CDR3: TGCAGCGTCGAGGGAAGGTACAATGAGCAGTTCTTC. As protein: CSVEGRYNEQFF.

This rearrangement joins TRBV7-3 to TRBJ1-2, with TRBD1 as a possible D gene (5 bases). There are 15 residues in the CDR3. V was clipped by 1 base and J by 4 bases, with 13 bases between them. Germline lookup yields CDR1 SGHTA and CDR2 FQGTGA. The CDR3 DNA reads TGTGCCAGCAGCTTAATGCCGGGGCAGGTCTATGGCTACACCTTC. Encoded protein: CASSLMPGQVYGYTF.

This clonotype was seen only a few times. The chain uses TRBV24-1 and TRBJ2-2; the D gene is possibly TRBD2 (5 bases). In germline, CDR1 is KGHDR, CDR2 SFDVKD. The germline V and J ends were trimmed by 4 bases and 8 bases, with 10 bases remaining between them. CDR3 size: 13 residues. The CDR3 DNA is TGTGCCACCAGTGACCCAGGACTGGGGGAGCTGTTTTTT. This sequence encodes CATSDPGLGELFF.

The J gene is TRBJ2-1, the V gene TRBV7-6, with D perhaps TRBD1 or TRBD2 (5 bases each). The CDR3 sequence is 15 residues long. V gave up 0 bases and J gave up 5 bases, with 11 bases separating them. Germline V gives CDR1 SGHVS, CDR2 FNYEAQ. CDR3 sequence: CASSLASGPNNEQFF. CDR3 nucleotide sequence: TGTGCCAGCAGCTTAGCTTCGGGGCCCAACAATGAGCAGTTCTTC.

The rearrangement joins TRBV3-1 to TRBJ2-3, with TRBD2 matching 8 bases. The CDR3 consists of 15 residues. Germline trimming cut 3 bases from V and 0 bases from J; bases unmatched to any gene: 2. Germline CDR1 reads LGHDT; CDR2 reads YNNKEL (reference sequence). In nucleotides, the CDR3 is TGTGCCAGCAGCCACGGGGGGGCCAGCACAGATACGCAGTATTTT. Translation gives CASSHGGASTDTQYF.

The CDR3 sequence is CSARGGSRGEKLFF. CDR3 bases: TGCAGTGCCAGGGGAGGGAGCCGGGGTGAAAAACTGTTTTTT. The chain joins TRBV20-1 to TRBJ1-4; tentatively, D is TRBD1 (6 bases). Germline CDR1 is DFQATT and CDR2 is SNEGSKA (reference sequence). There are 14 residues in the CDR3. With 6 bases removed from V and 7 bases from J, the gap between germline ends came to 18 bases.

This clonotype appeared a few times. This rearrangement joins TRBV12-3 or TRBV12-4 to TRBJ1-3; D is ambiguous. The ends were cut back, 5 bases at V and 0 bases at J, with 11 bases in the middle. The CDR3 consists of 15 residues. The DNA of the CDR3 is TGTGCCAGCAGTCGAATACTCCCCTCTGGAAACACCATATATTTT. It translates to CASSRILPSGNTIYF.

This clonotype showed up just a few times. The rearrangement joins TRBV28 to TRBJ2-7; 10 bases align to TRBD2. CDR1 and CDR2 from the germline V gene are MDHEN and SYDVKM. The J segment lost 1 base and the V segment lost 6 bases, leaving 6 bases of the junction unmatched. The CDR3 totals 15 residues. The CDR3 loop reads CASSSSGGTSYEQYV. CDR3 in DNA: TGTGCCAGCAGCAGTAGCGGGGGGACATCCTACGAGCAGTACGTC.